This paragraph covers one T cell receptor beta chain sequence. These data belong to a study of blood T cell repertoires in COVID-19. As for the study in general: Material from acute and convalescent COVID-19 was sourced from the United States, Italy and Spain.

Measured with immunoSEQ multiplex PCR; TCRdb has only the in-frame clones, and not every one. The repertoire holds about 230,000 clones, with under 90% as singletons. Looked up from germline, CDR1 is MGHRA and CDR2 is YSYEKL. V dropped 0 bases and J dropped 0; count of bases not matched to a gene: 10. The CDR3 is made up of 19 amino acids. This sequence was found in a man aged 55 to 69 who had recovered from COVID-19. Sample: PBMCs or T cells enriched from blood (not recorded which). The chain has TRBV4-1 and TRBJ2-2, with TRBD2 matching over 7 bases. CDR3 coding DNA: TGCGCCAGCAGCCAAGAAGGCGGGGGAGTCACCGCGAACACCGGGGAGCTGTTTTTT. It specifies CASSQEGGGVTANTGELFF.